Following are 7 T cell receptor beta chains from one sample sequenced in a study of T cell clonality in common variable immunodeficiency. The method was immunoSEQ multiplex PCR; TCRdb's version includes in-frame clones alone and lacks a portion of them. Captured here are about 45,000 clones, none seen once; the top ten comprise 8% to 13%. The specimen sequenced was peripheral blood mononuclear cells. The receptor source for this set is a person aged 18-70 years in good health.

Ten or more counts support this clone. The DNA ends 3 residues before the CDR3 does, and the rest of the CDR3 is filled in from the germline J gene. The V gene is TRBV11-2, the J gene TRBJ1-1; D uncertain. The CDR3 runs 15 residues. V lost 1 base and J lost 4, with 13 bases in between. Germline V gene sequence: CDR1 SGHAT, CDR2 FQNNGV. The DNA read from the CDR3 is TGTGCCAGCAGCTTAGGGTATGTCGGTCGCACTGAA. Translated, it gives CASSLGYVGRTE. The entire CDR3 protein is CASSLGYVGRTEAFF.

This clone was detected many times. The CDR3 bases that were read are TGTGCCAGCAGCTTAGGTCAGGGTTCACCACCC. It is translated as CASSLGQGSPP. The complete CDR3 reads CASSLGQGSPPLHF. J is TRBJ1-6 and V is TRBV7-9, with a possible D match to TRBD1 (5 bases). The read ends 3 residues shy of where the CDR3 ends; the end is completed using the germline J gene. This CDR3 comprises 14 residues. Germline V gene data show CDR1 as SEHNR and CDR2 as FQNEAQ (reference sequence). V lost 1 base to trimming and J lost 11 bases, with 12 bases between them.

This clone was detected many times. The read comes to an end 3 residues before the CDR3 does, leaving the germline J gene to fill in the end. The chain couples TRBV5-1 to TRBJ2-7; 8 positions match TRBD2. Per the germline V gene, CDR1 is SGHRS and CDR2 is YFSETQ. This CDR3 contains 16 residues. V was pared by 0 bases and J by 2 bases, with 7 bases of the junction left unmatched. The covered CDR3 bases are TGCGCCAGCAGCTTGGCCCTAGCGGGTGTTGCCTACGAG. It codes for CASSLALAGVAYE. The CDR3 as a whole reads CASSLALAGVAYEQYF.

This clone was observed at least ten times. The CDR3 extends 3 residues past the end of the read, so its final part is completed from the germline J gene. V gene TRBV28 combines with J gene TRBJ1-4; unclear D gene. Germline CDR1 and CDR2: MDHEN and SYDVKM. V was trimmed by 8 bases and J by 4 bases, leaving 17 bases between them. The CDR3 is 15 residues long. CDR3 in amino acids: CASGLGGGDNEKLFF. The part of the CDR3 DNA that was read is TGTGCCAGCGGCCTCGGAGGCGGGGATAATGAAAAA.

This clone was observed at least ten times. The DNA ends 3 residues before the CDR3 does, and the rest of the CDR3 is filled in from the germline J gene. The rearrangement uses TRBV6-2 or TRBV6-3 and TRBJ2-7; 8 bases match TRBD2. Unmatched junction bases numbered 8, after V lost 8 bases and J lost 2 bases. Germline CDR1 is MNHEY and CDR2 is SVGEGT. This CDR3 is 14 amino acids long. CDR3 DNA (partial): TGTGCCAGCGGGCGGCGGGGGGCCACCTACGAG. The encoded protein is CASGRRGATYE. The CDR3 in its entirety is CASGRRGATYEQYF.

At least ten counts were recorded for this clone. The DNA ends 3 residues before the CDR3 does, and the rest of the CDR3 is filled in from the germline J gene. The chain is built from TRBV7-9 and TRBJ1-1, with a weak D call TRBD1 (5 bases). V was clipped by 4 bases and J by 3 bases, with 9 bases between them. From germline, CDR1 is SEHNR and CDR2 FQNEAQ (reference sequence). The CDR3 contains 13 residues. The DNA read from the CDR3 is TGTGCCAGCAGCTCAGGGTGGGACACTGAA. Residues: CASSSGWDTE. The whole CDR3 sequence is CASSSGWDTEAFF. Together with reference TRBV7-9 and TRBJ1-1, the CDR3 gives the full variable domain: DTGVSQNPRHKITKRGQNVTFRCDPISEHNRLYWYRQTLGQGPEFLTYFQNEAQLEKSRLLSDRFSAERPKGSFSTLEIQRTEQGDSAMYLCASSSGWDTEAFFGQGTRLTVV.

This clone occurred a few times. CDR3 DNA, as far as it was read: TGCAGTGCCACAGTCACAGGGGGCGGGTACGAG. This translates into CSATVTGGGYE. The entire CDR3 reads CSATVTGGGYEQYF. This chain joins TRBV20-1 and TRBJ2-7; the match to TRBD1 covers 9 bases. The CDR3 end lies 3 residues beyond the end of the read and is filled in from the germline J gene. The CDR3 extends over 14 amino acids. From germline, CDR1 is DFQATT and CDR2 SNEGSKA (reference sequence). J was trimmed by 4 bases and V by 6 bases; bases with no gene match: 10.